Here is one T cell receptor beta chain with its context. Its target is not known. The record originates from a study of intratumoral heterogeneity in liver cancer. The study's findings and limits: A noted limitation was under-sampling of tumor-infiltrating lymphocytes.

Produced via immunoSEQ multiplex PCR; TCRdb's table is partial and in-frame only. The sample shows about 20,000 clones, about two thirds of them seen only once. V gave up 6 bases and J gave up 5 bases, with 13 bases separating them. The germline gives CDR1 MNHEY, CDR2 SMNVEV (reference sequence). The CDR3 is 13 residues long. The source of this sequence is a woman aged 70-85 years with hepatocellular carcinoma. The chain uses TRBV27 and TRBJ1-1; D is possibly TRBD1 (5 bases). This sample comprised tumor-adjacent normal tissue, obtained before any cancer treatment. CDR3 DNA sequence: TGTGCCAGCAGCCGGGGCGCGGATACTGAAGCTTTCTTT. Protein: CASSRGADTEAFF.